The 30 T cell receptor beta chains listed next were all sequenced from one sample in a study of post-analysis software for immune sequencing data. What these receptors recognize is not known. Presence of unique molecular identifiers characterized the TCR beta cDNA libraries. TCRdb called the PCR reads again in MiXCR, with one record for every CDR3 protein. The sample includes about 500,000 distinct CDR3 sequences, nearly 45% of them seen just once. Study-wide points: TRBV5-6, TRBV5-1 and TRBV20-1 belonged to a set of about five TRBV segments that were more frequent in patients than controls.

The specimen was blood. All receptors derive from a girl between 5 and 17 years old with multiple sclerosis.

The sample holds a few counts of this clonotype. The genes are TRBV29-1 and TRBJ2-3, with 8 bases matching TRBD2. Germline trimming cut 3 bases from V and 4 bases from J; bases unmatched to any gene: 3. There are 13 residues in the CDR3. Germline CDR1 reads SQVTM; CDR2 reads ANQGSEA. CDR3 protein: CSVDLLAADTQYF. In DNA form, the CDR3 reads TGCAGCGTTGATCTACTAGCGGCAGATACGCAGTATTTT.

The chain has TRBV7-2 and TRBJ1-1; D uncertain. Trimming stripped 1 base from V and 2 bases from J, with 8 bases between. The CDR3 spans 14 residues. Looked up from germline, CDR1 is SGHTA and CDR2 is FQGNSA. This chain's CDR3 is CASSLDGSNTEAFF. In nucleotides, the CDR3 is TGTGCCAGCAGCTTAGATGGCAGTAACACTGAAGCTTTCTTT.

This clonotype showed up just a few times. This sequence joins TRBV20-1 and TRBJ2-1, with D possibly being TRBD2 (6 bases). This CDR3 comprises 15 residues. V lost 2 bases to trimming and J lost 6 bases, with 17 bases between them. The germline gives CDR1 DFQATT, CDR2 SNEGSKA (reference sequence). CDR3 in amino acids: CSARSSGLQFNEQFF. CDR3 nucleotide sequence: TGCAGTGCTAGATCGTCGGGACTGCAGTTCAATGAGCAGTTCTTC.

The chain is built from TRBV2 and TRBJ2-7, with D possibly being TRBD1 or TRBD2 (5 bases each). CDR3 length equals 20 residues. Germline CDR1 is SNHLY and CDR2 is FYNNEI. The V end was cut by 3 bases, the J end by 3 bases, with 30 bases between. As DNA, the CDR3 is TGTGCCAGCAGTGACTCGAGCGGTCGGGCGGAAAGGGACGGAGTCTACGAGCAGTACTTC. This gives the protein CASSDSSGRAERDGVYEQYF. Variable domain in full (rest from reference TRBV2 and TRBJ2-7): EPEVTQTPSHQVTQMGQEVILRCVPISNHLYFYWYRQILGQKVEFLVSFYNNEISEKSEIFDDQFSVERPDGSNFTLKIRSTKLEDSAMYFCASSDSSGRAERDGVYEQYFGPGTRLTVT.

V gene TRBV15 combines with J gene TRBJ1-1, with 7 bases aligning to TRBD1. In germline, CDR1 is LNHNV, CDR2 YYDKDF (reference sequence). This CDR3 contains 14 residues. V lost 4 bases, J lost 3 bases, and 5 bases stayed unmatched. This CDR3 reads CATSIRDSHTEAFF. The CDR3 DNA follows: TGTGCCACCAGCATCCGGGACAGCCACACTGAAGCTTTCTTT. The full variable domain, rest sourced from reference TRBV15 and TRBJ1-1, is DAMVIQNPRYQVTQFGKPVTLSCSQTLNHNVMYWYQQKSSQAPKLLFHYYDKDFNNEADTPDNFQSRRPNTSFCFLDIRSPGLGDTAMYLCATSIRDSHTEAFFGQGTRLTVV.

This clonotype was seen a handful of times. This chain's CDR3 is CSVTDRYGYTF. CDR3 sequence (DNA): TGCAGCGTAACCGATCGATATGGCTACACCTTC. The chain is built from TRBV29-1 and TRBJ1-2, with no clear D. V was cut by 6 bases and J by 5 bases, with 10 bases left in between. Looked up from germline, CDR1 is SQVTM and CDR2 is ANQGSEA. The CDR3 runs to 11 residues.

This clonotype has ten or more counts. This rearrangement joins TRBV4-1 to TRBJ1-1, with D hard to call. The CDR3 is 13 amino acids. V dropped 5 bases and J dropped 1 base, with 8 bases sitting between them. The germline V gene has CDR1 MGHRA and CDR2 YSYEKL. The CDR3 protein is CASSSLRNTEAFF. As DNA, the CDR3 is TGCGCCAGCAGCAGCCTCAGGAACACTGAAGCTTTCTTT.

V and J are TRBV28 and TRBJ2-3; D unresolved. This CDR3 is built from 14 residues. Per germline, CDR1 MDHEN and CDR2 SYDVKM. V lost 3 bases to trimming and J lost 6 bases, with 13 bases between them. For the CDR3, the DNA is TGTGCCAGCAGTTTTAAATCGATTGTGGATACGCAGTATTTT. Protein: CASSFKSIVDTQYF.

V gene TRBV7-9 combines with J gene TRBJ2-7, with D perhaps matching TRBD1 (5 bases). The CDR3 totals 14 residues. V gave up 0 bases and J gave up 2 bases, with 8 bases separating them. CDR1 is SEHNR, CDR2 FQNEAQ, per germline (reference sequence). DNA for the CDR3: TGTGCCAGCAGCTTAGCTGCAGGGACCTACGAGCAGTACTTC. As protein: CASSLAAGTYEQYF.

The V call is TRBV19, the J call TRBJ2-1; D gene uncertain. Germline V gives CDR1 LNHDA, CDR2 SQIVND (reference sequence). The CDR3 spans 15 residues. The V gene lost 1 base and the J gene lost 4 bases, with 11 bases spanning the gap. The chain's CDR3 is CASSIVTARYNEQFF. CDR3 coding DNA: TGTGCCAGTAGTATAGTCACAGCCAGATACAATGAGCAGTTCTTC.

This clonotype was counted a few times. This chain connects TRBV3-1 to TRBJ2-7, with D possibly matching TRBD2 (5 bases). The CDR3 is 12 amino acids. Trimming stripped 3 bases from V and 5 bases from J, with 8 bases between. Germline V gene lookup returns CDR1 LGHDT and CDR2 YNNKEL (reference sequence). CDR3 coding DNA: TGTGCCAGCAGCCATCGGGGAAACGAGCAGTACTTC. Residues: CASSHRGNEQYF.

The sample holds a few counts of this clonotype. This rearrangement joins TRBV7-2 to TRBJ2-5, with a possible D match to TRBD1 (6 bases). Germline CDR1 is SGHTA and CDR2 is FQGNSA. The V end was cut by 2 bases, the J end by 5 bases, with 12 bases between. This CDR3 has 14 residues. The CDR3 DNA is TGTGCCAGCAGCTTAACAGGGACGGTGGAGACCCAGTACTTC. Translation gives CASSLTGTVETQYF.

This sequence joins TRBV11-2 and TRBJ2-1; 7 bases map to TRBD1. Trimming removed 8 bases from V and 2 bases from J; junction bases left unmatched: 6. Germline CDR1 SGHAT, CDR2 FQNNGV. The length of the CDR3 is 14 residues. CDR3 in amino acids: CASGRDSPYNEQFF. The CDR3 DNA reads TGTGCCAGCGGCCGGGACAGTCCCTACAATGAGCAGTTCTTC.

V is TRBV7-8 and J is TRBJ1-2, with D maybe TRBD1 (5 bases). This CDR3 has 14 amino acids. With 2 bases removed from V and 6 bases from J, the gap between germline ends came to 13 bases. Germline assignment: CDR1 SGHVS and CDR2 FQNEAQ. DNA of the CDR3: TGTGCCAGCAGCTTAACACTGGGGCAGGATGGCTACACCTTC. Residues: CASSLTLGQDGYTF.

This chain uses TRBV9 with TRBJ2-5; 9 nucleotides agree with TRBD2. The germline V gene encodes CDR1 SGDLS and CDR2 YYNGEE. Trimming at V came to 4 bases and at J to 11 bases, leaving 18 bases not matched to a gene. The CDR3 sequence is 16 residues long. CDR3 DNA sequence: TGTGCCAGCAGCACCGGGACTAGCAGGAGCCGGGGGGAGCAGTACTTC. Protein product: CASSTGTSRSRGEQYF.

As for this clonotype: One end of the junction fails to match germline, which may point to a read error. The V call is TRBV5-5, the J call TRBJ2-1; TRBD2 matches at 7 bases. The CDR3 covers 15 residues. Germline lookup yields CDR1 SGHKS and CDR2 YYEKEE (reference sequence). The CDR3 region has the DNA TGTGCCGGCAGCTTCGGCGGGAGAGCCTACAATGAGCAGTTCTTC. It codes for CAGSFGGRAYNEQFF.

This clonotype was seen a handful of times. The chain couples TRBV6-5 to TRBJ1-5; weak D call: TRBD1 (5 bases). Trimming pared 0 bases from V and 0 bases from J, leaving 18 bases between. Germline V lookup: CDR1 MNHEY, CDR2 SVGAGI. This CDR3 region has 19 residues. The CDR3 is CASSYSKVLGDVSNQPQHF. In nucleotides, the CDR3 is TGTGCCAGCAGTTACTCGAAGGTGTTGGGGGATGTTAGCAATCAGCCCCAGCATTTT.

The V call is TRBV9, the J call TRBJ2-3; TRBD1 aligns across 10 bases. With 5 bases clipped from V and 2 bases from J, the junction kept 8 bases outside the gene matches. Germline V gene lookup returns CDR1 SGDLS and CDR2 YYNGEE. There are 16 residues in the CDR3. The CDR3: CASSVDRGLDTDTQYF. Written as DNA, the CDR3 is TGTGCCAGCAGTGTTGACAGGGGGCTCGACACAGATACGCAGTATTTT.

CDR3 residues: CSARDEAGGTALRNEQFF. In DNA form, the CDR3 reads TGCAGTGCTAGAGATGAAGCTGGGGGGACCGCGCTTCGTAATGAGCAGTTCTTC. The chain links TRBV20-1 to TRBJ2-1, with D tentatively TRBD2 (6 bases). CDR1 and CDR2 (germline): DFQATT, SNEGSKA (reference sequence). The CDR3 covers 18 residues. The germline V and J ends were trimmed by 0 bases and 7 bases, with 25 bases remaining between them.

Only a few counts were recorded for this clonotype. The chain links TRBV6-1 to TRBJ2-7, with 8 bases matching TRBD1. The germline V gene has CDR1 MNHNS and CDR2 SASEGT. The CDR3 is 17 amino acids. J lost 0 bases, V lost 8 bases, and 15 bases had no gene match. This CDR3 is CASQVTGALPISYEQYF. The DNA of the CDR3 is TGTGCCAGCCAAGTGACAGGGGCCCTCCCCATCTCCTACGAGCAGTACTTC.

There are a few counts of this clonotype. This sequence joins TRBV4-3 and TRBJ2-1; 11 positions agree with TRBD2. J lost 7 bases, V lost 8 bases, and 10 bases had no gene match. The CDR3 loop spans 15 amino acids. In germline, CDR1 is LGHNA, CDR2 YSLEER. The DNA for the CDR3 is TGCGCCAGCCAGGCTAGCGGGAGGTCCGTGAATGAGCAGTTCTTC. Translation: CASQASGRSVNEQFF.

V gene TRBV5-1 combines with J gene TRBJ2-7; D call uncertain. Trimming pared 4 bases from V and 3 bases from J, leaving 11 bases between. Germline assignment: CDR1 SGHRS and CDR2 YFSETQ. The CDR3 runs to 13 residues. CDR3 bases: TGCGCCAGCAGCGTGGAACAGAGCTACGAGCAGTACTTC. Translation gives CASSVEQSYEQYF.

This clonotype was counted only a few times. The V call is TRBV6-4, the J call TRBJ2-3; tentatively, D is TRBD1 (6 bases). This CDR3 has 13 amino acids. Germline CDR1 MRHNA, CDR2 SNTAGT. Trimming removed 6 bases at V and 1 base at J, with 8 bases between. CDR3 nucleotides: TGTGCCAGCAGCTACAGGGGCACAGATACGCAGTATTTT. Translation gives CASSYRGTDTQYF.

This rearrangement joins TRBV20-1 to TRBJ2-1; 13 bases are shared with TRBD2. Germline lookup yields CDR1 DFQATT and CDR2 SNEGSKA (reference sequence). The CDR3 spans 17 residues. Trimming at V came to 6 bases and at J to 0 bases, leaving 8 bases not matched to a gene. Here the CDR3 reads CSAGLAGFQRSYNEQFF. The CDR3 bases are TGCAGTGCGGGACTAGCGGGATTCCAACGCTCCTACAATGAGCAGTTCTTC.

This chain uses TRBV15 with TRBJ1-5; D unclear. Deletions cut 0 bases from V and 9 bases from J, with 9 bases between. Germline V gene sequence: CDR1 LNHNV, CDR2 YYDKDF (reference sequence). CDR3 length: 13 residues. In DNA form, the CDR3 reads TGTGCCACCAGCAGAGATGGGGTTTTGCCCCAGCATTTT. Its translation: CATSRDGVLPQHF. The full variable domain, its missing parts supplied by reference TRBV15 and TRBJ1-5, is DAMVIQNPRYQVTQFGKPVTLSCSQTLNHNVMYWYQQKSSQAPKLLFHYYDKDFNNEADTPDNFQSRRPNTSFCFLDIRSPGLGDTAMYLCATSRDGVLPQHFGDGTRLSIL.

This chain joins TRBV5-1 and TRBJ2-7, with D maybe TRBD2 (5 bases). V shed 2 bases and J shed 3 bases, with 12 bases lying between them. Germline assignment: CDR1 SGHRS and CDR2 YFSETQ. This CDR3 has 14 residues. CDR3 nucleotides: TGCGCCAGCAGCTTCGGACTGACGAACTACGAGCAGTACTTC. Residues: CASSFGLTNYEQYF.

The sample holds a few counts of this clonotype. The chain joins TRBV28 to TRBJ2-7, with a weak D call TRBD1 (8 bases). V was clipped by 2 bases and J by 3 bases, with 11 bases between them. CDR1 and CDR2 (germline): MDHEN, SYDVKM. This CDR3 region has 14 residues. CDR3 DNA: TGTGCCAGCAGTTTACACAGGGGGGGCTACGAGCAGTACTTC. Residues: CASSLHRGGYEQYF.

This clonotype has just a few counts. The V call is TRBV2, the J call TRBJ2-5; 9 bases agree with TRBD2. V shed 8 bases and J 5 bases; nucleotides not matched to a gene: 12. The CDR3 covers 15 residues. Germline V CDR1 and CDR2: SNHLY, FYNNEI. CDR3 nucleotide sequence: TGTGCCAGCGAGGAAGCGGGAGGCGTGCGGGAGACCCAGTACTTC. Amino acids: CASEEAGGVRETQYF.

V gene TRBV20-1 combines with J gene TRBJ2-1; D gene unclear. The V gene lost 3 bases and the J gene lost 2 bases, with 11 bases spanning the gap. Per the germline V gene, CDR1 is DFQATT and CDR2 is SNEGSKA (reference sequence). The CDR3 contains 14 residues. The CDR3 here is CSASGDFTYNEQFF. In DNA form, the CDR3 reads TGCAGTGCTAGTGGCGACTTCACCTACAATGAGCAGTTCTTC.

The table lists this clonotype with a few counts. V and J are TRBV12-3 or TRBV12-4 and TRBJ2-4, with D tentatively TRBD2 (5 bases). The DNA end is more similar to TRBJ2-7, so the J call may be wrong. The CDR3 runs 16 residues. This chain's CDR3 is CASSLGDGFSRYEQYF. The CDR3 DNA sequence: TGTGCCAGCAGTTTGGGAGACGGATTCTCTCGGTACGAGCAGTACTTC.